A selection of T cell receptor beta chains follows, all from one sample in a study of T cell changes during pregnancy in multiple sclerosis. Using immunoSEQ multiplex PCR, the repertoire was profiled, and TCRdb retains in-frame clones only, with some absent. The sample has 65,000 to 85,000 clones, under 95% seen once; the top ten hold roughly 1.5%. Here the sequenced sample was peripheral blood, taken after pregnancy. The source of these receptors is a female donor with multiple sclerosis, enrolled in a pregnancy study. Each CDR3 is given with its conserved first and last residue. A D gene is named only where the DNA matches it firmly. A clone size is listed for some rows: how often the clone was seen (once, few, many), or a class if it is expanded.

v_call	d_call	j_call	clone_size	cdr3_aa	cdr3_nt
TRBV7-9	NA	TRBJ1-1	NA	CASSLQGLRDTEAFF	TGTGCCAGCAGCTTACAGGGACTCAGGGACACTGAAGCTTTCTTT
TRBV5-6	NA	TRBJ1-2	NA	CASSFPDTSGYTF	TGTGCCAGCAGCTTCCCTGACACTTCCGGCTACACCTTC
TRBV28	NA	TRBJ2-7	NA	CASSFPTGRASYEQYF	TGTGCCAGCAGTTTCCCGACCGGCAGGGCCTCCTACGAGCAGTACTTC
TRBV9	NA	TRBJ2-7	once	CASSATGFSTYEQYF	TGTGCCAGCAGCGCCACAGGCTTCTCAACCTACGAGCAGTACTTC
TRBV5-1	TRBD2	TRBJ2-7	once	CASSLDSGSYEQYF	TGCGCCAGCAGCTTGGATAGCGGGTCCTACGAGCAGTACTTC
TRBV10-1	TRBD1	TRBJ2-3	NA	CASSDRADTQYF	TGCGCCAGCTCCGACAGGGCAGATACGCAGTATTTT
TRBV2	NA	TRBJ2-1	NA	CASQGQAYNEQFF	TGTGCCAGCCAGGGGCAGGCCTACAATGAGCAGTTCTTC
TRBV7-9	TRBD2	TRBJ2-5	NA	CASSLARGGRNLQTQYF	TGTGCCAGCAGCTTAGCGCGGGGGGGGCGGAATTTGCAGACCCAGTACTTC
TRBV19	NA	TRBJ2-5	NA	CASSVSRLGRQGETQYF	TGTGCCAGTAGTGTATCTCGGCTGGGGAGACAAGGAGAGACCCAGTACTTC
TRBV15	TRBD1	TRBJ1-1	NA	CATSRGDRAAGSEAFF	TGTGCCACCAGCAGAGGTGACAGGGCCGCGGGGAGTGAAGCTTTCTTT
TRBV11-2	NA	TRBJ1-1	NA	CASSLDLLRGLNTEAFF	TGTGCCAGCAGCTTAGACCTCCTCAGGGGCTTGAACACTGAAGCTTTCTTT
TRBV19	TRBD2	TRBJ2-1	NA	CATLLAGVNNEQFF	TGTGCCACCCTACTAGCGGGTGTGAACAATGAGCAGTTCTTC
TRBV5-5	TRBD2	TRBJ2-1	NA	CASGRTSGRDNEQFF	TGTGCCAGCGGTCGAACTAGCGGGAGGGACAATGAGCAGTTCTTC
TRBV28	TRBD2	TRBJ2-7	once	CASSLWGSGGYEQYF	TGTGCCAGCAGTTTATGGGGTAGCGGGGGCTACGAGCAGTACTTC
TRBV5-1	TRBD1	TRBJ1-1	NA	CASSLVEGAGTEAFF	TGCGCCAGCAGCTTGGTTGAGGGGGCTGGCACTGAAGCTTTCTTT
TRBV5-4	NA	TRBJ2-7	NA	CASSLAPQRTTYEQYF	TGTGCCAGCAGCTTGGCCCCCCAGCGGACTACCTACGAGCAGTACTTC
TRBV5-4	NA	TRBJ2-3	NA	CASSLARGGTDTQYF	TGTGCCAGCAGCTTGGCCCGGGGTGGTACAGATACGCAGTATTTT
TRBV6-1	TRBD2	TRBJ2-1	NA	CASSGLAGYNEQFF	TGTGCCAGCAGTGGACTAGCGGGGTACAATGAGCAGTTCTTC
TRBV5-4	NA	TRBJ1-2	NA	CASGGGDGYGYTF	TGTGCCAGCGGCGGAGGGGACGGCTATGGCTACACCTTC
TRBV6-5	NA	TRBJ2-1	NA	CASRRGGSYNEQFF	TGTGCCAGCAGGAGGGGAGGCTCCTACAATGAGCAGTTCTTC
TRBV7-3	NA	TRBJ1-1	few	CASSLGGENTEAFF	TGTGCCAGCAGCTTAGGGGGGGAGAACACTGAAGCTTTCTTT
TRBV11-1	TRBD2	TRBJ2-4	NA	CASSLTRENIQYF	TGTGCCAGCAGCTTAACGCGGGAGAACATTCAGTACTTC
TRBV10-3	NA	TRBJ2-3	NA	CAISETGLPTDTQYF	TGTGCCATCAGTGAAACCGGACTTCCGACAGATACGCAGTATTTT
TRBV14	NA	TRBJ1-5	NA	CASSPAGSNQPQHF	TGTGCCAGCAGCCCCGCAGGGTCCAATCAGCCCCAGCATTTT
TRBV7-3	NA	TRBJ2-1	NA	CASSRSGIITDEQFF	TGTGCCAGCAGCCGATCCGGGATCATCACCGATGAGCAGTTCTTC
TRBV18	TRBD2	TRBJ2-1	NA	CASSLLRLAWHEQFF	TGTGCCAGCTCACTCTTAAGACTAGCGTGGCATGAGCAGTTCTTC
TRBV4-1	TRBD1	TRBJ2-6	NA	CASSQGDRHSGANVLTF	TGCGCCAGCAGCCAAGGGGACAGGCACTCTGGGGCCAACGTCCTGACTTTC
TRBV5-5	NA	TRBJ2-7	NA	CASSVKYYEQYF	TGTGCCAGCAGCGTTAAATACTACGAGCAGTACTTC
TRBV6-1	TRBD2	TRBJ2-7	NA	CASWTSGVSYEQYF	TGTGCCAGTTGGACTAGCGGCGTCTCCTACGAGCAGTACTTC
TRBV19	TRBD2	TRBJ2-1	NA	CASSGTSGGYDEQFF	TGTGCCAGTTCCGGGACTAGCGGGGGGTACGATGAGCAGTTCTTC
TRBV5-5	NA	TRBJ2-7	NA	CASSFLTEQYF	TGTGCCAGCAGCTTTTTGACAGAGCAGTACTTC
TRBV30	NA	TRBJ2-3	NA	CAWSTRGGTDTQYF	TGTGCCTGGAGTACGAGGGGAGGAACAGATACGCAGTATTTT
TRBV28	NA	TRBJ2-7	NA	CASSRQLYGPEQYF	TGTGCCAGCTCCAGACAGCTGTACGGTCCCGAGCAGTACTTC
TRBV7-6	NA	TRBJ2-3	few	CASSLEQVGDTQYF	TGTGCCAGCAGCTTAGAACAGGTCGGAGATACGCAGTATTTT
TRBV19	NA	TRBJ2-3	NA	CASSTYADTQYF	TGTGCCAGTAGTACCTACGCAGATACGCAGTATTTT
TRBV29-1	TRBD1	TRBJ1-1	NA	CSFRQGNTEAFF	TGCAGCTTCCGACAGGGGAACACTGAAGCTTTCTTT
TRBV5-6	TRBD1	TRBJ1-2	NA	CASAPGQGSFYGYTF	TGTGCCAGCGCCCCGGGACAGGGGTCCTTCTATGGCTACACCTTC
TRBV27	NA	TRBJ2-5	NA	CASSPTTGETQYF	TGTGCCAGCAGCCCTACTACGGGGGAGACCCAGTACTTC
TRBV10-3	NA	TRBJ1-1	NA	CAISGRQDKGFDTEAFF	TGTGCCATCAGTGGACGACAGGACAAGGGATTTGACACTGAAGCTTTCTTT
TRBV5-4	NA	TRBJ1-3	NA	CASSAQGSAGNTIYF	TGTGCCAGCAGCGCCCAGGGTTCGGCCGGAAACACCATATATTTT
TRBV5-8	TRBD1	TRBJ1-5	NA	CASSLRSGTGRDRPQHF	TGTGCCAGCAGCTTACGCTCCGGGACAGGGAGGGATCGGCCCCAGCATTTT